The 17 T cell receptor beta chains presented below share a single source sample, sequenced in a study of blood T cell repertoires in COVID-19. Repertoires were generated with immunoSEQ multiplex PCR, while TCRdb's copy carries only in-frame clones and drops some. Seen here are 300,000 to 400,000 clones, roughly 89% observed once, and the top ten hold just over 9.5%. The specimen was peripheral blood. These receptors originate from a man in his thirties or forties with COVID-19, enrolled during active disease.

The rearrangement uses TRBV19 and TRBJ1-5, with 7 bases fitting TRBD1. V dropped 10 bases and J dropped 2; count of bases not matched to a gene: 8. Germline values: CDR1 LNHDA, CDR2 SQIVND (reference sequence). The CDR3 loop spans 14 amino acids. In DNA form, the CDR3 reads TGTGCCACCAACGGGGACAGCGGCAATCAGCCCCAGCATTTT. As protein: CATNGDSGNQPQHF.

This sequence joins TRBV20-1 and TRBJ1-6; D is unresolved. Trimming removed 3 bases from V and 0 bases from J, with 9 bases in between. In germline, CDR1 is DFQATT, CDR2 SNEGSKA (reference sequence). The CDR3 is 15 amino acids. CDR3 coding DNA: TGCAGTGCTAGTCCGGGTAGCTCCTATAATTCACCCCTCCACTTT. As protein: CSASPGSSYNSPLHF.

The CDR3 sequence is CASSNTGHETQYF. The CDR3 coding sequence is TGTGCCAGTAGCAATACAGGGCACGAGACCCAGTACTTC. The chain recombines TRBV19 with TRBJ2-5; weak D call: TRBD1 (6 bases). The CDR3 is 13 residues long. CDR1 is LNHDA, CDR2 SQIVND, per germline (reference sequence). V lost 6 bases and J 5 bases, leaving 13 bases between the germline ends.

The genes are TRBV5-1 and TRBJ2-1; TRBD2 aligns across 11 bases. After removal of 4 bases from V and 5 bases from J, the junction contained 5 bases not matched to a gene. Germline values: CDR1 SGHRS, CDR2 YFSETQ. The CDR3 runs to 15 residues. CDR3 in DNA: TGCGCCAGCAGCCCGGGACTAGCGGACAACAATGAGCAGTTCTTC. Translated: CASSPGLADNNEQFF.

The chain couples TRBV7-3 to TRBJ1-1; 11 bases line up with TRBD1. Germline CDR1 reads SGHTA; CDR2 reads FQGTGA. The CDR3 consists of 15 residues. The trim removed 3 bases at V and 4 bases at J, leaving 4 bases unmatched. The CDR3 DNA reads TGTGCCAGCAGCTTGGACAGGGGGCGGGGCACTGAAGCTTTCTTT. Translated: CASSLDRGRGTEAFF. The whole variable domain, remainder taken from reference TRBV7-3 and TRBJ1-1, is GAGVSQTPSNKVTEKGKYVELRCDPISGHTALYWYRQSLGQGPEFLIYFQGTGAADDSGLPNDRFFAVRPEGSVSTLKIQRTERGDSAVYLCASSLDRGRGTEAFFGQGTRLTVV.

This clone was recorded a few times. The chain uses TRBV5-4 and TRBJ2-7; 7 bases match TRBD1. This CDR3 is built from 13 residues. V dropped 1 base and J dropped 9; count of bases not matched to a gene: 7. Germline-derived CDR1 and CDR2 are SGHNT and YYREEE (reference sequence). The CDR3 nucleotides read TGTGCCAGCAGCTTGAAGGGGGCGGACCTGCAGTACTTC. Amino acid sequence: CASSLKGADLQYF.

V gene TRBV29-1 combines with J gene TRBJ2-7; possibly TRBD1 for D (8 bases). The CDR3 is made up of 13 amino acids. V was trimmed by 7 bases and J by 6 bases, leaving 19 bases between them. Germline values: CDR1 SQVTM, CDR2 ANQGSEA. Here the CDR3 reads CSAGGTGLREQYF. CDR3 nucleotides: TGCAGCGCCGGGGGGACAGGTCTTCGCGAGCAGTACTTC.

The CDR3 sequence: CASSLAIGGFGGYTF. CDR3 sequence (DNA): TGCGCCAGCAGCTTGGCCATTGGGGGCTTCGGTGGCTACACCTTC. J is TRBJ1-2 and V is TRBV5-1; possibly TRBD1 for D (6 bases). The CDR3 has 15 amino acids. V lost 0 bases, J lost 7 bases, and 16 bases lay in between. Per the germline V gene, CDR1 is SGHRS and CDR2 is YFSETQ. The whole variable domain, filled in from reference TRBV5-1 and TRBJ1-2, reads KAGVTQTPRYLIKTRGQQVTLSCSPISGHRSVSWYQQTPGQGLQFLFEYFSETQRNKGNFPGRFSGRQFSNSRSEMNVSTLELGDSALYLCASSLAIGGFGGYTFGSGTRLTVV.

This rearrangement joins TRBV4-1 to TRBJ1-4, with TRBD1 matching 9 bases. V was clipped by 6 bases and J by 3 bases; unmatched bases: 5. Germline loops: CDR1 MGHRA, CDR2 YSYEKL. CDR3 length equals 15 residues. In DNA, the CDR3 is TGCGCCAGCAGTCCGGGACAGGGTTCTAATGAAAAACTGTTTTTT. Protein: CASSPGQGSNEKLFF.

This clone was seen only once. J is TRBJ1-1 and V is TRBV19, with 9 bases lining up with TRBD1. The CDR3 runs to 16 residues. V was pared by 5 bases and J by 6 bases, with 13 bases of the junction left unmatched. Germline lookup yields CDR1 LNHDA and CDR2 SQIVND (reference sequence). Here the CDR3 reads CASSSVPGQGFSEAFF. Written as DNA, the CDR3 is TGTGCCAGTAGTTCGGTCCCGGGACAGGGATTCTCTGAAGCTTTCTTT.

The V gene is TRBV11-2, the J gene TRBJ1-4; 9 bases are shared with TRBD1. The trim removed 5 bases at V and 5 bases at J, leaving 9 bases unmatched. The CDR3 covers 16 residues. Per the germline V gene, CDR1 is SGHAT and CDR2 is FQNNGV. The CDR3 region is CASSQPHRGQNEKLFF. In nucleotides, the CDR3 is TGTGCCAGCAGCCAACCCCACAGGGGGCAGAATGAAAAACTGTTTTTT. Based on the CDR3 plus reference TRBV11-2 and TRBJ1-4, the full variable domain is EAGVAQSPRYKIIEKRQSVAFWCNPISGHATLYWYQQILGQGPKLLIQFQNNGVVDDSQLPKDRFSAERLKGVDSTLKIQPAKLEDSAVYLCASSQPHRGQNEKLFFGSGTQLSVL.

This chain links TRBV18 with TRBJ2-7; D is unresolved. Germline CDR1 is KGHSH and CDR2 is LQKENI. V was clipped by 0 bases and J by 2 bases, with 8 bases between them. This CDR3 comprises 14 residues. CDR3 in DNA: TGTGCCAGCTCACCACCCGCCGGTACCTACGAGCAGTACTTC. Residues: CASSPPAGTYEQYF. The complete variable domain, with remaining parts taken from reference TRBV18 and TRBJ2-7, reads NAGVMQNPRHLVRRRGQEARLRCSPMKGHSHVYWYRQLPEEGLKFMVYLQKENIIDESGMPKERFSAEFPKEGPSILRIQQVVRGDSAAYFCASSPPAGTYEQYFGPGTRLTVT.

The chain employs TRBV2 and TRBJ1-5; 10 bases line up with TRBD1. The CDR3 totals 16 residues. Losses at the gene ends were 4 bases for V and 7 bases for J; bases not matched to a gene: 10. Germline values: CDR1 SNHLY, CDR2 FYNNEI. The CDR3 here is CASSVETGGAGQPQHF. The CDR3 nucleotides are TGTGCCAGCAGTGTGGAGACAGGGGGCGCGGGCCAGCCCCAGCATTTT.

The rearrangement joins TRBV5-1 to TRBJ1-2; tentative D call: TRBD1 (5 bases). Germline CDR1 reads SGHRS; CDR2 reads YFSETQ. The CDR3 is made up of 15 amino acids. Trimming took off 0 bases at V and 8 bases at J, with 17 bases between the two ends. In DNA form, the CDR3 reads TGCGCCAGCAGCTTGGACCCAGGGTTAGGTGGCGGCTACACCTTC. This translates into CASSLDPGLGGGYTF.

This chain connects TRBV24-1 to TRBJ2-3; 10 bases are shared with TRBD1. The CDR3 is made up of 17 amino acids. Germline loops: CDR1 KGHDR, CDR2 SFDVKD. V lost 10 bases, J lost 1 base, and 13 bases stayed unmatched. CDR3 nucleotides: TGTGCCACGATACGGGGGAGTGGGACAGGGGGCACAGATACGCAGTATTTT. As protein: CATIRGSGTGGTDTQYF.

The chain combines TRBV5-1 with TRBJ2-3, with TRBD2 identical over 9 bases. Germline loops: CDR1 SGHRS, CDR2 YFSETQ. With V trimmed by 3 bases and J by 2 bases, 13 bases remained unmatched. The CDR3 is 18 residues long. CDR3 sequence: CASSSYPLSGGPTDTQYF. The CDR3 DNA reads as TGCGCCAGCAGCTCATACCCCCTTAGCGGGGGCCCCACAGATACGCAGTATTTT.

This clone was seen only a few times. The rearrangement links TRBV7-2 to TRBJ2-5; 8 bases are a match to TRBD2. This CDR3 contains 14 residues. The germline gives CDR1 SGHTA, CDR2 FQGNSA. V gave up 5 bases and J gave up 4 bases; unmatched junction bases: 6. The CDR3 is CASSPGGALETQYF. CDR3 coding DNA: TGTGCCAGCAGCCCGGGGGGGGCATTAGAGACCCAGTACTTC.